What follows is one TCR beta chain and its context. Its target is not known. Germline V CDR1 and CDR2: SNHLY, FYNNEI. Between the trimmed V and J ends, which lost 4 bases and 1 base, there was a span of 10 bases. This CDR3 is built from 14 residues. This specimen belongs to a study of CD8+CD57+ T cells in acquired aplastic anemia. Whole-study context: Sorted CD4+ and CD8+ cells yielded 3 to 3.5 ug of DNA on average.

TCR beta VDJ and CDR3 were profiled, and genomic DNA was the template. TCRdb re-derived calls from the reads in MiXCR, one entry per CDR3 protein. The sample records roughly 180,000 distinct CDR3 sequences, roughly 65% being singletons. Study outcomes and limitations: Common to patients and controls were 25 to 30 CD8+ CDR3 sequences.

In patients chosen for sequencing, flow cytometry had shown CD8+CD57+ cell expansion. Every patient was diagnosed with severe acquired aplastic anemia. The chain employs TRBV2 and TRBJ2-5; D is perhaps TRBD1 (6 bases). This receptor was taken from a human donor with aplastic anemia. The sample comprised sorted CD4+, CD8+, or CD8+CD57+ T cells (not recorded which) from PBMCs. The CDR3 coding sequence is TGTGCCAGCAGTGGGTCGACAGGCCAAGAGACCCAGTACTTC. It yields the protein CASSGSTGQETQYF. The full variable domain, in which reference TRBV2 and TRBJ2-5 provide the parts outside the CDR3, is EPEVTQTPSHQVTQMGQEVILRCVPISNHLYFYWYRQILGQKVEFLVSFYNNEISEKSEIFDDQFSVERPDGSNFTLKIRSTKLEDSAMYFCASSGSTGQETQYFGPGTRLLVL.